The 18 T cell receptor beta chains in this list originate from one sample, sequenced in a study of T cell repertoires in cytomegalovirus infection. Antigens for these TCRs are unknown. TCRdb re-analysed the reads in MiXCR, keeping a single row per CDR3 protein. The data show 650,000 to 900,000 distinct CDR3 sequences, around 29% seen once. Specimen: cultured CD8+ T cells from PBMCs, collected from culture after CMV antigen stimulation. The receptors were gathered from a human donor in good health (CMV status not recorded). Some clones in this sample may be carry-over from other donors' samples.

This chain links TRBV7-6 with TRBJ2-7; either TRBD1 or TRBD2 may supply D (5 bases each). Per the germline V gene, CDR1 is SGHVS and CDR2 is FNYEAQ. Trimming took off 3 bases at V and 2 bases at J, with 14 bases between the two ends. The CDR3 spans 15 residues. CDR3 sequence: CASSFESGPAYEQYF. CDR3 bases: TGTGCCAGCAGCTTCGAGTCGGGGCCCGCCTACGAGCAGTACTTC.

The gene calls are TRBV6-1 and TRBJ2-7, with D maybe TRBD1 (6 bases). This CDR3 is 15 amino acids long. The V end lost 8 bases, the J end lost 1 base, and 18 bases lay between the germline ends. The V gene's germline CDR1 is MNHNS and CDR2 SASEGT. The CDR3, as DNA: TGTGCCAGCGTCTATGAGGACAGAGGTTCCTACGAGCAGTACGTC. Protein product: CASVYEDRGSYEQYV.

The chain combines TRBV20-1 with TRBJ1-5; D is possibly TRBD1 (5 bases). The germline CDR1 and CDR2 sequences are DFQATT and SNEGSKA (reference sequence). Trimming removed 3 bases from V and 4 bases from J, with 16 bases in between. This CDR3 has 15 residues. CDR3 amino acids: CSASRVTENNQPQHF. For the CDR3, the DNA is TGCAGTGCTAGTCGCGTGACAGAGAATAATCAGCCCCAGCATTTT.

Only a few counts were recorded for this clonotype. This chain joins TRBV19 and TRBJ1-2; the match to TRBD1 covers 8 bases. Germline CDR1 reads LNHDA; CDR2 reads SQIVND (reference sequence). The CDR3 has 15 residues. Trimming at V came to 5 bases and at J to 1 base, leaving 6 bases not matched to a gene. CDR3 residues: CASSHGTGFNYGYTF. Written as DNA, the CDR3 is TGTGCCAGTAGTCACGGGACAGGATTTAACTATGGCTACACCTTC.

V and J are TRBV7-9 and TRBJ1-1; D unclear. V was pared by 3 bases and J by 11 bases, with 19 bases between. Germline V gives CDR1 SEHNR, CDR2 FQNEAQ (reference sequence). The CDR3 is made up of 14 amino acids. This CDR3 is CASSLGSLLTGAFF. The CDR3 region has the DNA TGTGCCAGCAGCTTGGGTTCCCTTTTGACGGGGGCTTTCTTT. The whole variable domain, filled in from reference TRBV7-9 and TRBJ1-1, reads DTGVSQNPRHKITKRGQNVTFRCDPISEHNRLYWYRQTLGQGPEFLTYFQNEAQLEKSRLLSDRFSAERPKGSFSTLEIQRTEQGDSAMYLCASSLGSLLTGAFFGQGTRLTVV.

This chain connects TRBV7-2 to TRBJ1-1; TRBD1 might be the D (6 bases). Trimming left V 2 bases short and J 7 bases short, with 26 bases between. The CDR3 has 18 residues. Per the germline V gene, CDR1 is SGHTA and CDR2 is FQGNSA. The CDR3 is CASSLSPSFRGPRGEAFF. The CDR3 region has the DNA TGTGCCAGCAGCTTAAGCCCTTCGTTCCGGGGGCCTCGGGGTGAAGCTTTCTTT.

In its sample, this clonotype was seen many times. The chain is built from TRBV11-2 and TRBJ2-3, with 14 bases matching TRBD2. With 5 bases clipped from V and 0 bases from J, the junction kept 10 bases outside the gene matches. The CDR3 runs to 19 residues. Germline V gives CDR1 SGHAT, CDR2 FQNNGV. The CDR3, as DNA: TGTGCCAGCAGCCAGGGTGGACTAGCGGGGGGCGCTAGCACAGATACGCAGTATTTT. Translated, it gives CASSQGGLAGGASTDTQYF.

This clonotype showed up many times. The rearrangement uses TRBV7-6 and TRBJ1-4; no clear D gene. The CDR3 extends over 14 amino acids. CDR1 and CDR2 (germline): SGHVS, FNYEAQ. Trimming cost V 4 bases and J 2 bases, with 8 bases left between them. DNA for the CDR3: TGTGCCAGCAGCTCCCGACGGACTAATGAAAAACTGTTTTTT. This sequence encodes CASSSRRTNEKLFF.

The genes are TRBV6-5 and TRBJ1-2, with TRBD1 identical over 10 bases. The V and J ends lost 2 bases and 6 bases, in that order; junction bases with no gene match: 9. This CDR3 is 16 amino acids long. Per the germline V gene, CDR1 is MNHEY and CDR2 is SVGAGI. In DNA, the CDR3 is TGTGCCAGCAGTTACATAGAGACAGGGGGCATGGATGGCTACACCTTC. It translates to CASSYIETGGMDGYTF.

This clonotype was observed a handful of times. This rearrangement joins TRBV7-9 to TRBJ1-6, with D perhaps TRBD1 (6 bases). The CDR3 runs to 15 residues. Deletions cut 5 bases from V and 8 bases from J, with 16 bases between. Germline-derived CDR1 and CDR2 are SEHNR and FQNEAQ (reference sequence). The CDR3 region has the DNA TGTGCCAGCAGCACTTTCCAGGGGACCCATTCACCCCTCCACTTT. The encoded protein is CASSTFQGTHSPLHF.

V and J are TRBV5-1 and TRBJ2-1, with 8 bases matching TRBD1. Trimming took 3 bases from V and 6 from J; bases not matched to a gene: 2. CDR1 SGHRS and CDR2 YFSETQ come from the germline V gene. CDR3 size: 13 residues. The CDR3 protein is CASSWTGFNEQFF. The CDR3 DNA reads TGCGCCAGCAGCTGGACAGGGTTCAATGAGCAGTTCTTC. Looking up the rest from reference TRBV5-1 and TRBJ2-1 gives the full variable domain: KAGVTQTPRYLIKTRGQQVTLSCSPISGHRSVSWYQQTPGQGLQFLFEYFSETQRNKGNFPGRFSGRQFSNSRSEMNVSTLELGDSALYLCASSWTGFNEQFFGPGTRLTVL.

This clonotype was counted only a few times. The CDR3 DNA sequence: TGCGCCAGCAGCCACCACGCGGCGGGGCCCCTGGGAGATACGCAGTATTTT. Protein sequence: CASSHHAAGPLGDTQYF. The chain joins TRBV4-1 to TRBJ2-3; a weak D match, TRBD2 (6 bases). Between the trimmed V and J ends, which lost 3 bases and 5 bases, there was a span of 21 bases. CDR1 MGHRA and CDR2 YSYEKL come from the germline V gene. This CDR3 contains 17 residues.

The sample holds a few counts of this clonotype. The chain links TRBV24-1 to TRBJ2-1; D uncertain. V was clipped by 9 bases and J by 0 bases, with 8 bases between them. CDR1 and CDR2 from the germline V gene are KGHDR and SFDVKD. CDR3 length: 13 amino acids. CDR3 sequence reads: CATESHSYNEQFF. The CDR3 DNA reads as TGTGCCACCGAATCTCACTCCTACAATGAGCAGTTCTTC.

This clonotype was seen ten or more times. V is TRBV7-3 and J is TRBJ2-1; TRBD1 agrees at 7 bases. Germline values: CDR1 SGHTA, CDR2 FQGTGA. V lost 2 bases and J lost 1; bases outside the gene matches: 5. CDR3 length: 16 amino acids. The CDR3: CASSLGTAVSYNEQFF. The CDR3 DNA reads as TGTGCCAGCAGCTTAGGGACAGCAGTATCCTACAATGAGCAGTTCTTC.

This clonotype came up a few times. The chain recombines TRBV13 with TRBJ1-1; 9 nucleotides match TRBD1. Germline V gene lookup returns CDR1 PRHDT and CDR2 FYEKMQ (reference sequence). The ends lost 4 bases at V and 7 bases at J; junction bases unmatched: 16. The CDR3 covers 17 residues. CDR3 DNA sequence: TGTGCCAGCAGCTCAAGGGGTTCGACAGGGGGGTTAAATGAAGCTTTCTTT. Translation: CASSSRGSTGGLNEAFF.

The V call is TRBV7-9, the J call TRBJ1-1, with no clear D. Germline values: CDR1 SEHNR, CDR2 FQNEAQ (reference sequence). The length of the CDR3 is 13 residues. The V gene lost 1 base and the J gene lost 6 bases, with 9 bases spanning the gap. The CDR3 DNA reads as TGTGCCAGCAGCTTAGTCGGCAGATCTGAAGCTTTCTTT. It is translated as CASSLVGRSEAFF.

This clonotype came up a few times. The gene calls are TRBV7-9 and TRBJ2-4; possible D gene TRBD1, 6 bases. Germline V lookup: CDR1 SEHNR, CDR2 FQNEAQ (reference sequence). The CDR3 spans 15 residues. The germline V and J ends were trimmed by 5 bases and 0 bases, with 11 bases remaining between them. DNA of the CDR3: TGTGCCAGCAGCCCAGGGGTTCTAGCCAAAAACATTCAGTACTTC. It translates to CASSPGVLAKNIQYF.

This clonotype came up a few times. The V gene is TRBV7-6, the J gene TRBJ2-2; D gene unclear. The germline gives CDR1 SGHVS, CDR2 FNYEAQ. This CDR3 region has 16 residues. With 2 bases removed from V and 0 bases from J, the gap between germline ends came to 10 bases. The CDR3 loop is CASSLHTISNTGELFF. DNA for the CDR3: TGTGCCAGCAGCTTACATACCATTTCGAACACCGGGGAGCTGTTTTTT.